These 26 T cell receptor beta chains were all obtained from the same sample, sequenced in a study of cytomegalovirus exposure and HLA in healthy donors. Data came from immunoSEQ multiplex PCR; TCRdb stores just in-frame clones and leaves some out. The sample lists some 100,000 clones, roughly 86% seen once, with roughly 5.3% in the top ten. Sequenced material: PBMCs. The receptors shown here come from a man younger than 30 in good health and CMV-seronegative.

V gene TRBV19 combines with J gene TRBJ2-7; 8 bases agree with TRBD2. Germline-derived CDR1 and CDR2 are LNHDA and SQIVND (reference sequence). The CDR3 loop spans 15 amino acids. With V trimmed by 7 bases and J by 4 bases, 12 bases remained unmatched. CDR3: CASMSSDGRGYEQYF. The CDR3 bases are TGTGCCAGTATGTCATCGGACGGGAGGGGGTACGAGCAGTACTTC. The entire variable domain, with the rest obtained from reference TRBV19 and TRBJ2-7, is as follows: DGGITQSPKYLFRKEGQNVTLSCEQNLNHDAMYWYRQDPGQGLRLIYYSQIVNDFQKGDIAEGYSVSREKKESFPLTVTSAQKNPTAFYLCASMSSDGRGYEQYFGPGTRLTVT.

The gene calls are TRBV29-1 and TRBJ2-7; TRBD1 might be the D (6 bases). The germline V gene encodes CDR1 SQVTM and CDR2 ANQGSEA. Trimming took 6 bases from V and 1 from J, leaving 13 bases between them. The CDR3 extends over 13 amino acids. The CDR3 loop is CSVGGQYSYEQYF. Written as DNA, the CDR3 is TGCAGCGTCGGCGGACAGTATTCCTACGAGCAGTACTTC.

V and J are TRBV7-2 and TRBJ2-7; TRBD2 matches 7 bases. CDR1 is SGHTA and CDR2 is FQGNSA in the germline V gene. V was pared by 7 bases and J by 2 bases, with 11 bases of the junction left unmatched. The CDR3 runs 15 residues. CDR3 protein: CASTPKEGRAYEQYF. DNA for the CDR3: TGTGCCAGCACCCCGAAGGAAGGGAGGGCCTACGAGCAGTACTTC.

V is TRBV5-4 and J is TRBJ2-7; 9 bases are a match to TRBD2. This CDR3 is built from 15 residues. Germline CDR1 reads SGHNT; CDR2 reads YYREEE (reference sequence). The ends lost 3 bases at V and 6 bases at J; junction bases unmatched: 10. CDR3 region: CASSSSGGGVREQYF. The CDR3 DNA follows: TGTGCCAGCAGCTCGTCGGGCGGGGGGGTTCGCGAGCAGTACTTC.

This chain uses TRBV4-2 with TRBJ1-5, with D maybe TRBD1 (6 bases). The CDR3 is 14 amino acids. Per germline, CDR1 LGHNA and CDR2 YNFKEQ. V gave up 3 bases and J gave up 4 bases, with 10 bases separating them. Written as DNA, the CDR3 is TGTGCCAGCAGCCAGCGCAGGGGAAATCAGCCCCAGCATTTT. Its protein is CASSQRRGNQPQHF.

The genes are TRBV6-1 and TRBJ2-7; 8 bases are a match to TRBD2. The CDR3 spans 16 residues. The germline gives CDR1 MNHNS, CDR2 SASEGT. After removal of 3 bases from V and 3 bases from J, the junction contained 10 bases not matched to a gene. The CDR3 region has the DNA TGTGCCAGCAGTGAGACCTTAGCGGGGTTGGGCTACGAGCAGTACTTC. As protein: CASSETLAGLGYEQYF.

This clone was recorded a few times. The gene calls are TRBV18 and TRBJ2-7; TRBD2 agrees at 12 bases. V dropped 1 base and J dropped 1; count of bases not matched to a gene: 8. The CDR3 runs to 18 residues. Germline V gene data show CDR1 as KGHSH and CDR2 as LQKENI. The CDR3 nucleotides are TGTGCCAGCTCACCACGGGCTAGCGGGGGGGCGGCTTCCTACGAGCAGTACTTC. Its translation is CASSPRASGGAASYEQYF.

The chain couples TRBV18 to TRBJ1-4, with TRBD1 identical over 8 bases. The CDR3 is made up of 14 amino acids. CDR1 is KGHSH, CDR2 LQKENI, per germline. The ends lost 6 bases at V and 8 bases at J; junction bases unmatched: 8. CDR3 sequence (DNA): TGTGCCAGCTCTCCAGGGGGCGGTGGAGAAAAACTGTTTTTT. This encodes CASSPGGGGEKLFF.

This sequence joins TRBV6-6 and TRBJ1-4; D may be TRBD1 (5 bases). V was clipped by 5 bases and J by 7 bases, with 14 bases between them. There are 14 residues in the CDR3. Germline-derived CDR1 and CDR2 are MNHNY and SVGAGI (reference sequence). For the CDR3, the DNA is TGTGCCAGCAGTGCAGGACCCGGGGGTGAAAAACTGTTTTTT. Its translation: CASSAGPGGEKLFF.

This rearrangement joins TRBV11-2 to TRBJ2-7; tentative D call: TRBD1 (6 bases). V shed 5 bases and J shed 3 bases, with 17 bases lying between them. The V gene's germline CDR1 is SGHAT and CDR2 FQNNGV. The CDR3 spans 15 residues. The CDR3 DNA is TGTGCCAGCAGCCCTTTCGCACAGGGCTACTACGAGCAGTACTTC. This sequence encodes CASSPFAQGYYEQYF. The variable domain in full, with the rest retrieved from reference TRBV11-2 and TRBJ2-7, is EAGVAQSPRYKIIEKRQSVAFWCNPISGHATLYWYQQILGQGPKLLIQFQNNGVVDDSQLPKDRFSAERLKGVDSTLKIQPAKLEDSAVYLCASSPFAQGYYEQYFGPGTRLTVT.

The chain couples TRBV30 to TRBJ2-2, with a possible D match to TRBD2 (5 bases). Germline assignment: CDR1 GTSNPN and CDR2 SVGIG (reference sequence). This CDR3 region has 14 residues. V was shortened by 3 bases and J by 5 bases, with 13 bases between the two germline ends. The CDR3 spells CAWRNPGSTGELFF. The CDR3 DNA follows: TGTGCCTGGAGGAACCCGGGGTCTACCGGGGAGCTGTTTTTT.

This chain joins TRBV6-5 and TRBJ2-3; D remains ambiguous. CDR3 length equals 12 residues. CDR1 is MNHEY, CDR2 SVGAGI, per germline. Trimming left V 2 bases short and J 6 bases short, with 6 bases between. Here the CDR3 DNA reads TGTGCCAGCAGTTACGCGGTGGATACGCAGTATTTT. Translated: CASSYAVDTQYF.

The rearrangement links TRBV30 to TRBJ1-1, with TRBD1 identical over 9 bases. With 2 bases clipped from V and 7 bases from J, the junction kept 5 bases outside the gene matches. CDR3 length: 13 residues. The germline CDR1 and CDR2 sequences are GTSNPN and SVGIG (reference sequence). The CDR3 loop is CAWSTQGAGEAFF. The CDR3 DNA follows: TGTGCCTGGAGTACACAGGGGGCTGGTGAAGCTTTCTTT.

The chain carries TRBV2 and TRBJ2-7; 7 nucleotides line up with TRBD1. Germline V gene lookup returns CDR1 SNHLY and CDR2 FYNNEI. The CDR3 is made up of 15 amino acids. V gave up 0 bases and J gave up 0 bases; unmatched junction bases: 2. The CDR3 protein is CASSEARGSSYEQYF. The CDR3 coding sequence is TGTGCCAGCAGTGAAGCCAGGGGGAGCTCCTACGAGCAGTACTTC.

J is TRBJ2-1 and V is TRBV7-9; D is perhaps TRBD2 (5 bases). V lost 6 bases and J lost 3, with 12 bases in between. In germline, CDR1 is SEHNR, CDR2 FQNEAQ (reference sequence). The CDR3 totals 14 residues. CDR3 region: CASRKLGSYNEQFF. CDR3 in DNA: TGTGCCAGCAGGAAACTAGGAAGCTACAATGAGCAGTTCTTC.

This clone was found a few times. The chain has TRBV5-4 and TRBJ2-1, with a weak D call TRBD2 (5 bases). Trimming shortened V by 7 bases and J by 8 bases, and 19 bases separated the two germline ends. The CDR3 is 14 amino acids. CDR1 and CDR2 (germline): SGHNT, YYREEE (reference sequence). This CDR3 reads CASGDSAGRDEQFF. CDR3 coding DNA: TGTGCCAGCGGGGATTCGGCCGGGCGGGATGAGCAGTTCTTC.

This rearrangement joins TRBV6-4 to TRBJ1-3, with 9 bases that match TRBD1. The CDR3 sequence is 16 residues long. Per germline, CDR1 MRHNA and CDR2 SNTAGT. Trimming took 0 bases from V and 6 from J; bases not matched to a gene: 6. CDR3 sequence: CASSDSWTGVPNTIYF. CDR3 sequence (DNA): TGTGCCAGCAGTGACTCGTGGACAGGGGTGCCAAACACCATATATTTT.

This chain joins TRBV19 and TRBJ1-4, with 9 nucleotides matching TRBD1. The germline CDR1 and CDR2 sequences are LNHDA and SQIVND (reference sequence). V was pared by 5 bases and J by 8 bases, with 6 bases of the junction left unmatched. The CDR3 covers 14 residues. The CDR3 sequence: CASSPGQGREKLFF. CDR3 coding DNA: TGTGCCAGTAGTCCGGGACAGGGACGAGAAAAACTGTTTTTT.

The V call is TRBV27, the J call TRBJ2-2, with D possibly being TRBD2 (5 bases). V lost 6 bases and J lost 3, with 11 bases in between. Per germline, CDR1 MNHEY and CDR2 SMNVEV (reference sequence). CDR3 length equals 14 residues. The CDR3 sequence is CASSARGYTGELFF. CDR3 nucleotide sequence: TGTGCCAGCAGCGCCCGCGGGTACACCGGGGAGCTGTTTTTT.

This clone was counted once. The CDR3 region is CSVDLGQRSEKLFF. For the CDR3, the DNA is TGCAGCGTTGATCTGGGACAAAGGAGTGAAAAACTGTTTTTT. The chain couples TRBV29-1 to TRBJ1-4, with a possible D match to TRBD1 (6 bases). V lost 3 bases to trimming and J lost 7 bases, with 15 bases between them. The CDR3 covers 14 residues. Germline CDR1 reads SQVTM; CDR2 reads ANQGSEA.

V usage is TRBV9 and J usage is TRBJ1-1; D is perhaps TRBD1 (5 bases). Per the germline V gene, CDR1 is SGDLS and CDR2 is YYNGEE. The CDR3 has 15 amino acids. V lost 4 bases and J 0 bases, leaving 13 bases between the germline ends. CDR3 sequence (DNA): TGTGCCAGCAGCCCTTGGGGGGATATGAACACTGAAGCTTTCTTT. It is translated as CASSPWGDMNTEAFF.

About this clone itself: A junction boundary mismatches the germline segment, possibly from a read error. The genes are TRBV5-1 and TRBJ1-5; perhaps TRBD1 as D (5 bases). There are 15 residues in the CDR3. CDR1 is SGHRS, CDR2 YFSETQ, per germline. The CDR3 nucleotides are TGCGCCAGCAGATTGGGGGTACGGGAAGATCAGCCCCAGCATTTT. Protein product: CASRLGVREDQPQHF.

CDR3 DNA sequence: TGTGCCAGCAGCTTAAGGGACAGCTATAGCTCCTACAATGAGCAGTTCTTC. It yields the protein CASSLRDSYSSYNEQFF. The gene calls are TRBV13 and TRBJ2-1; TRBD1 agrees at 7 bases. Trimming took 2 bases from V and 0 from J; bases not matched to a gene: 7. Germline V CDR1 and CDR2: PRHDT, FYEKMQ (reference sequence). The CDR3 has 17 residues.

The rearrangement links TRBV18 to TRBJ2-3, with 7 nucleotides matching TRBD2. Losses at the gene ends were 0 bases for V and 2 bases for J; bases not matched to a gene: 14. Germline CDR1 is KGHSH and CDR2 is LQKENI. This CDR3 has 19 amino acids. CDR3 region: CASSPPGGRLAESTDTQYF. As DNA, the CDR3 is TGTGCCAGCTCACCACCGGGGGGGAGGCTAGCGGAGTCCACAGATACGCAGTATTTT.

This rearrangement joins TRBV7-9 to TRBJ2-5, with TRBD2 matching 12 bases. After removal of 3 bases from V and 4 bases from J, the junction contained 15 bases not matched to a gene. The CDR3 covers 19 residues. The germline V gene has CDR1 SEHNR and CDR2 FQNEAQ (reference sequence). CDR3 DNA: TGTGCCAGCAGCTTCCGGGTTGGCGCTAGCGGGAGGGCAGCAGAGACCCAGTACTTC. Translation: CASSFRVGASGRAAETQYF.

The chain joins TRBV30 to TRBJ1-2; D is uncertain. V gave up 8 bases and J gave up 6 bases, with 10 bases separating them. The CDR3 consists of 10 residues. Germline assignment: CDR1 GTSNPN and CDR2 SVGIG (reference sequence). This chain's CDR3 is CAIYPNGYTF. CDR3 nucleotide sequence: TGTGCCATCTACCCCAATGGCTACACCTTC. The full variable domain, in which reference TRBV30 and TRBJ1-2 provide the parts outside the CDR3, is SQTIHQWPATLVQPVGSPLSLECTVEGTSNPNLYWYRQAAGRGLQLLFYSVGIGQISSEVPQNLSASRPQDRQFILSSKKLLLSDSGFYLCAIYPNGYTFGSGTRLTVV.